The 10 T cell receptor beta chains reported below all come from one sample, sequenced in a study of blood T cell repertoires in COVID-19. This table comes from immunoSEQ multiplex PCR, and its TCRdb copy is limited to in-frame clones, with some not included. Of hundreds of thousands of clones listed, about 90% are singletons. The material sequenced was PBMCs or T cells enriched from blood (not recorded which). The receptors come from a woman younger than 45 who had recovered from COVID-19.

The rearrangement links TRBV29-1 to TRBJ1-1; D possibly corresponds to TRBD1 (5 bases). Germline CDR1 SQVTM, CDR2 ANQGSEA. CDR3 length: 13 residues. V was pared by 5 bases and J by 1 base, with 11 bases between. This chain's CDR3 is CSVTGQPNTEAFF. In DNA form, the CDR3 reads TGCAGCGTTACAGGACAACCGAACACTGAAGCTTTCTTT. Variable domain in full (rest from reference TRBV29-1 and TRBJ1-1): SAVISQKPSRDICQRGTSLTIQCQVDSQVTMMFWYRQQPGQSLTLIATANQGSEATYESGFVIDKFPISRPNLTFSTLTVSNMSPEDSSIYLCSVTGQPNTEAFFGQGTRLTVV.

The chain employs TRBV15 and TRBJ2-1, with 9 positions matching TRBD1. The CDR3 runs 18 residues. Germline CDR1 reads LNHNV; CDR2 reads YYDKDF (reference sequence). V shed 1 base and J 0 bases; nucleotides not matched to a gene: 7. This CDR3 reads CATSRAGQGRSSYNEQFF. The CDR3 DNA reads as TGTGCCACCAGCAGAGCCGGACAGGGGAGAAGCTCCTACAATGAGCAGTTCTTC.

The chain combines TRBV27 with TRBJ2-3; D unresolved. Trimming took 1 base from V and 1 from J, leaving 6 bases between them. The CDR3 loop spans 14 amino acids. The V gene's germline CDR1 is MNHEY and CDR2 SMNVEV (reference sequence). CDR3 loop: CASSLLFGTDTQYF. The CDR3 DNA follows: TGTGCCAGCAGTTTATTGTTCGGCACAGATACGCAGTATTTT.

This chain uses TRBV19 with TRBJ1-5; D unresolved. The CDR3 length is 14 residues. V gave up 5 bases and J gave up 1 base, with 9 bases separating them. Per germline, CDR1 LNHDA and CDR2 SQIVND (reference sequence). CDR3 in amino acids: CASSRRTSNQPQHF. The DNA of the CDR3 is TGTGCCAGTAGTCGCAGAACCAGCAATCAGCCCCAGCATTTT.

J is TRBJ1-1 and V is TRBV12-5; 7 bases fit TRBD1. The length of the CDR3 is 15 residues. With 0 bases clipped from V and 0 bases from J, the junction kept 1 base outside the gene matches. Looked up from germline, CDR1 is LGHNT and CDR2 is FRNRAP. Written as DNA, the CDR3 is TGTGCTAGTGGTTTGGTACAGGGGCTGAACACTGAAGCTTTCTTT. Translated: CASGLVQGLNTEAFF.

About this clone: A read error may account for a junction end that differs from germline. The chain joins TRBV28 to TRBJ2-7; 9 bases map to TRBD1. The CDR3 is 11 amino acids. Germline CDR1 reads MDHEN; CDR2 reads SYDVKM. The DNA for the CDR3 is TGTGCCAGCAGTTACCGGGACAGGGAGGACTTC. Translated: CASSYRDREDF.

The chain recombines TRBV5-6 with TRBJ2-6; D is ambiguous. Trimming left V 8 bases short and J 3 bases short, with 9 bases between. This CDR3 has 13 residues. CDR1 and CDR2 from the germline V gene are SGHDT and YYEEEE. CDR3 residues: CASTPYGANVLTF. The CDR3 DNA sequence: TGTGCCAGTACACCTTATGGGGCCAACGTCCTGACTTTC. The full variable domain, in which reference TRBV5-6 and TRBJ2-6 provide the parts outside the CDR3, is DAGVTQSPTHLIKTRGQQVTLRCSPKSGHDTVSWYQQALGQGPQFIFQYYEEEERQRGNFPDRFSGHQFPNYSSELNVNALLLGDSALYLCASTPYGANVLTFGAGSRLTVL.

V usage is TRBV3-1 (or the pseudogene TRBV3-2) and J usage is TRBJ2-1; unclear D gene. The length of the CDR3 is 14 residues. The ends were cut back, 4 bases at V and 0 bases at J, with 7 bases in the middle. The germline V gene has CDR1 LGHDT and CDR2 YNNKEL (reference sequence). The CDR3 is CASSPTGSYNEQFF. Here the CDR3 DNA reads TGTGCCAGCAGCCCGACTGGCTCCTACAATGAGCAGTTCTTC.

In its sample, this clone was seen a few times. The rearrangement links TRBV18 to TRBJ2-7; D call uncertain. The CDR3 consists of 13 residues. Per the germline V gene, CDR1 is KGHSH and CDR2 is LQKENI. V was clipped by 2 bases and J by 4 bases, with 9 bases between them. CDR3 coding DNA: TGTGCCAGCTCACCAAGCGAAGGTTACGAGCAGTACTTC. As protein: CASSPSEGYEQYF. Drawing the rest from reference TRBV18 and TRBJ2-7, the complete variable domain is NAGVMQNPRHLVRRRGQEARLRCSPMKGHSHVYWYRQLPEEGLKFMVYLQKENIIDESGMPKERFSAEFPKEGPSILRIQQVVRGDSAAYFCASSPSEGYEQYFGPGTRLTVT.

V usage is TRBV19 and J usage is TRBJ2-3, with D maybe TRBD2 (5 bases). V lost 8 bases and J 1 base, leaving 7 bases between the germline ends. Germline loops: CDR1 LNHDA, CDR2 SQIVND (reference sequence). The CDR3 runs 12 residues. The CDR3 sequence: CASGRGTDTQYF. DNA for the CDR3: TGTGCCAGTGGGCGGGGCACAGATACGCAGTATTTT.